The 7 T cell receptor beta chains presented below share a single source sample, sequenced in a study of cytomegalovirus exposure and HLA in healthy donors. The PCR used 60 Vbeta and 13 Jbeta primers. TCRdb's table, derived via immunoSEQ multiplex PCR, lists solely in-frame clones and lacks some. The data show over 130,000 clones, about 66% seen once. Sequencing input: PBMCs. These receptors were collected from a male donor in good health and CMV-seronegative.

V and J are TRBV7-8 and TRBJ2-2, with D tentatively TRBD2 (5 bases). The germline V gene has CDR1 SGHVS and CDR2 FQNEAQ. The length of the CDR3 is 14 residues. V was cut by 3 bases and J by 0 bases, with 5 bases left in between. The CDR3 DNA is TGTGCCAGCAGCTTTAGCGCGAACACCGGGGAGCTGTTTTTT. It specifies CASSFSANTGELFF.

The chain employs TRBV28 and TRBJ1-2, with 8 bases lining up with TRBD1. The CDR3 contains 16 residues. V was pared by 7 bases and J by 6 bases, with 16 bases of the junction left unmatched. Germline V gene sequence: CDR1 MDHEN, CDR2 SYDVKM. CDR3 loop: CASNPTPGRGLDGYTF. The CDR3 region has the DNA TGTGCCAGCAACCCCACGCCTGGCAGGGGGCTCGATGGCTACACCTTC.

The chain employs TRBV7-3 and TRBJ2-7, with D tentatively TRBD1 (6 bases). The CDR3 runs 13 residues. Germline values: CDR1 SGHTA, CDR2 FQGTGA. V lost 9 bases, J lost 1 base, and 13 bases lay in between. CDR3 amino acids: CASSFGQSYEQYF. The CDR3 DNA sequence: TGTGCCAGTTCCTTCGGACAGTCCTACGAGCAGTACTTC.

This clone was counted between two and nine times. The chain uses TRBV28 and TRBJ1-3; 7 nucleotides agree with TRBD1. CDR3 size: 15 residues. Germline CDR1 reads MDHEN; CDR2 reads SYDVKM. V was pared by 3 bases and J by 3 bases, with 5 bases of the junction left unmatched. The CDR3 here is CASSFGTAFGNTIYF. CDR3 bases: TGTGCCAGCAGTTTCGGGACAGCTTTTGGAAACACCATATATTTT.

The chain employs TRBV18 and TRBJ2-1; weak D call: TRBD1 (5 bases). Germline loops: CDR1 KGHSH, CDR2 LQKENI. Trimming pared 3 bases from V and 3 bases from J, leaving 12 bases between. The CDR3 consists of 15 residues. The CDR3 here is CASSPRADSYNEQFF. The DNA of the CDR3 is TGTGCCAGCTCACCCAGGGCAGACAGCTACAATGAGCAGTTCTTC.

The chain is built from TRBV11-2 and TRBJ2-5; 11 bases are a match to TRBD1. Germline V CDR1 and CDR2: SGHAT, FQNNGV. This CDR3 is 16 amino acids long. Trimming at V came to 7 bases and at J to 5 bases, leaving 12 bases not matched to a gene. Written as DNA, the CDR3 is TGTGCCAGCACCTCCCTTGGGACAGGGGGTTGGGAGACCCAGTACTTC. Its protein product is CASTSLGTGGWETQYF. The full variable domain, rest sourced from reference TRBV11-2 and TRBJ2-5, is EAGVAQSPRYKIIEKRQSVAFWCNPISGHATLYWYQQILGQGPKLLIQFQNNGVVDDSQLPKDRFSAERLKGVDSTLKIQPAKLEDSAVYLCASTSLGTGGWETQYFGPGTRLLVL.

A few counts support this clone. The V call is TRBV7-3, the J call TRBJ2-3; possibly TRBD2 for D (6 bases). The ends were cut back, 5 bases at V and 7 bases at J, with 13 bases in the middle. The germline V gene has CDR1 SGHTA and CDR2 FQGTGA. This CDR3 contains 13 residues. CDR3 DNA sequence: TGTGCCAGCAGCCCCCTGGGGGGTCATACGCAGTATTTT. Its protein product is CASSPLGGHTQYF.